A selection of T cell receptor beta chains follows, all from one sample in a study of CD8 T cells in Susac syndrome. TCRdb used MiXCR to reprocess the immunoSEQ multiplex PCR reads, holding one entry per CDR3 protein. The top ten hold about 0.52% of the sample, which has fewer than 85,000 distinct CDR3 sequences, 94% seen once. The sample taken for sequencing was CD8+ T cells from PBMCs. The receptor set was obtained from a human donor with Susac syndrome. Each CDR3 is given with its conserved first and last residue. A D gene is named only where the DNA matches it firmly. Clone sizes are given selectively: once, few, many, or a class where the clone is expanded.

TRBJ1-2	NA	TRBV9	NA	TGTGCCAGCAGCGCAGCACAACGGGGTGGCTACACCTTC	CASSAAQRGGYTF
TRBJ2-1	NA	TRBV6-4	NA	TGTGCCAGCAGTGACTCGTTTGGGAACCATGAGCAGTTCTTC	CASSDSFGNHEQFF
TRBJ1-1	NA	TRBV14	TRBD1	TGTGCCAGCAGGGACAGGGCGAACACTGAAGCTTTCTTT	CASRDRANTEAFF
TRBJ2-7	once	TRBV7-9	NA	TGTGCCAGCAGCTTAGGCACAGGGCAGTACGAGCAGTACTTC	CASSLGTGQYEQYF
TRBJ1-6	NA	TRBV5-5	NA	TGTGCCAGCAGCACGGGCGGGGGAATCAATTCACCCCTCCACTTT	CASSTGGGINSPLHF
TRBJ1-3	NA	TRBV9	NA	TGTGCCAGCAGCGTCGAAAGCAGACCTAACACCATATATTTT	CASSVESRPNTIYF
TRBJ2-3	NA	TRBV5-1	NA	TGCGCCAGCAGCTTGGGAGAAATCGGCACAGATACGCAGTATTTT	CASSLGEIGTDTQYF
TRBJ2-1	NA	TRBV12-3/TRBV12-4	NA	TGTGCCTCCGGGCCCCCCGCAGCCAATGAGCAGTTCTTC	CASGPPAANEQFF
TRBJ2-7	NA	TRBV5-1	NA	TGCGCCAGCAGCTTACGGTCCGCCTACGAGCAGTACTTC	CASSLRSAYEQYF
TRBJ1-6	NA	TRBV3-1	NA	TGTGCCAGCAGCCAAGGAGAAGGGAGCAATTCACCCCTCCACTTT	CASSQGEGSNSPLHF
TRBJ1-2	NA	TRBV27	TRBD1	TGTGCCAGCAGTTATAGGACAGGGGGGGACGGCTACACCTTC	CASSYRTGGDGYTF
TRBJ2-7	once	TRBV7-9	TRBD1	TGTGCCAGCAGCGGGGACAGGGGCTACGAGCAGTACTTC	CASSGDRGYEQYF
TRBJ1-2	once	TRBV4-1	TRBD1	TGCGCCAGCAGTCCCAGGGGGTTCGCCCGACATGGCTACACCTTC	CASSPRGFARHGYTF
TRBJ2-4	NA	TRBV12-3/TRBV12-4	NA	TGTGCCAGCAGTAGACAGAGGACGGCAGACATTCAGTACTTC	CASSRQRTADIQYF
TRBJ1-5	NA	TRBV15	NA	TGTGCCACCAGCAGAGATCTCTATAGCAATCAGCCCCAGCATTTT	CATSRDLYSNQPQHF
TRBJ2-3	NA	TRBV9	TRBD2	TGTGCCAGCAGCGTAGACGGGGGGACCTCCTCGGGTACGCAGTATTTT	CASSVDGGTSSGTQYF